This entry lists 17 T cell receptor beta chains sequenced from one sample in a study of cytomegalovirus exposure and HLA in healthy donors. Produced via immunoSEQ multiplex PCR; TCRdb's table is partial and in-frame only. The table records approximately 270,000 clones, nearly 90% of them present only once. The source material was PBMCs. Receptors were obtained from a woman between 18 and 29 years old in good health and CMV-seronegative.

This chain joins TRBV4-3 and TRBJ2-5; 12 bases are shared with TRBD2. V trimming: 0 bases; J trimming: 5 bases; junction bases outside the gene matches: 7. Germline assignment: CDR1 LGHNA and CDR2 YSLEER. CDR3 length: 17 amino acids. The CDR3 spells CASSQDPLAGGAETQYF. In nucleotides, the CDR3 is TGCGCCAGCAGCCAAGATCCACTAGCGGGGGGTGCGGAGACCCAGTACTTC.

The chain recombines TRBV11-2 with TRBJ1-1; a possible D gene is TRBD1 (5 bases). Germline CDR1 is SGHAT and CDR2 is FQNNGV. The V and J ends lost 5 bases and 6 bases respectively, with 19 bases between them. This CDR3 region has 15 residues. The CDR3 spells CASSAIRGNRAEAFF. In DNA form, the CDR3 reads TGTGCCAGCAGCGCGATACGGGGGAACCGGGCTGAAGCTTTCTTT.

This chain uses TRBV4-3 with TRBJ1-1; D uncertain. This CDR3 has 15 amino acids. V lost 0 bases to trimming and J lost 0 bases, with 8 bases between them. Germline V gene sequence: CDR1 LGHNA, CDR2 YSLEER. The CDR3 DNA follows: TGCGCCAGCAGCCAAGATCGGGATCTGAACACTGAAGCTTTCTTT. It is translated as CASSQDRDLNTEAFF.

The table lists this clone with a count of one. The chain joins TRBV7-2 to TRBJ2-5, with 10 bases aligning to TRBD1. J gave up 5 bases and V 1 base, and 7 bases lay outside the gene matches. The CDR3 totals 16 residues. Germline V gene lookup returns CDR1 SGHTA and CDR2 FQGNSA. As DNA, the CDR3 is TGTGCCAGCAGCTTAGGCCTGGGACAGGGGAGGGAGACCCAGTACTTC. Protein: CASSLGLGQGRETQYF.

The chain joins TRBV19 to TRBJ1-2, with D uncertain. CDR1 is LNHDA, CDR2 SQIVND, per germline (reference sequence). V was cut by 7 bases and J by 3 bases, with 6 bases left in between. The length of the CDR3 is 11 residues. In DNA, the CDR3 is TGTGCCAGTACCGGGTACTATGGCTACACCTTC. This sequence encodes CASTGYYGYTF.

The chain uses TRBV6-6 and TRBJ1-2; maybe TRBD1 (5 bases). Germline V gene lookup returns CDR1 MNHNY and CDR2 SVGAGI (reference sequence). The V end lost 7 bases, the J end lost 7 bases, and 19 bases lay between the germline ends. The CDR3 extends over 14 amino acids. CDR3 sequence: CASNIGEGRRGYTF. The CDR3 region has the DNA TGTGCCAGCAATATAGGGGAGGGGCGCCGTGGCTACACCTTC.

The chain uses TRBV14 and TRBJ2-3; TRBD2 aligns across 14 bases. V dropped 3 bases and J dropped 4; count of bases not matched to a gene: 0. CDR1 is SGHDN and CDR2 is FVKESK in the germline V gene. This CDR3 has 15 amino acids. This chain's CDR3 is CASSQTSGGADTQYF. For the CDR3, the DNA is TGTGCCAGCAGCCAGACTAGCGGGGGGGCAGATACGCAGTATTTT.

The chain is built from TRBV5-4 and TRBJ2-7; 9 bases match TRBD1. Germline V CDR1 and CDR2: SGHNT, YYREEE (reference sequence). The J segment lost 1 base and the V segment lost 4 bases, leaving 6 bases of the junction unmatched. This CDR3 region has 15 residues. CDR3 amino acids: CASSQPGQGSYEQYF. For the CDR3, the DNA is TGTGCCAGCAGCCAACCGGGACAGGGTTCCTACGAGCAGTACTTC.

The gene calls are TRBV28 and TRBJ1-1, with TRBD1 as a possible D gene (6 bases). The ends were cut back, 6 bases at V and 1 base at J, with 9 bases in the middle. The CDR3 is 13 residues long. Germline values: CDR1 MDHEN, CDR2 SYDVKM. The CDR3 loop is CASRGQSNTEAFF. Here the CDR3 DNA reads TGTGCCAGCAGGGGACAATCGAACACTGAAGCTTTCTTT.

The chain carries TRBV6-6 and TRBJ1-1; D not certain. With 3 bases removed from V and 3 bases from J, the gap between germline ends came to 11 bases. This CDR3 is built from 14 residues. Germline CDR1 is MNHNY and CDR2 is SVGAGI (reference sequence). The CDR3 loop reads CASSYSDGDTEAFF. CDR3 nucleotide sequence: TGTGCCAGCAGTTATTCCGACGGGGACACTGAAGCTTTCTTT.

The genes are TRBV5-6 and TRBJ2-1; 10 bases fit TRBD2. Trimming took 2 bases from V and 1 from J; bases not matched to a gene: 3. The CDR3 extends over 16 amino acids. Germline V gene data show CDR1 as SGHDT and CDR2 as YYEEEE. Here the CDR3 DNA reads TGTGCCAGCAGCTTCCAAGCGGGGGGGTCCTACAATGAGCAGTTCTTC. This translates into CASSFQAGGSYNEQFF.

The rearrangement links TRBV27 to TRBJ2-3; D might be TRBD2 (5 bases). Trimming removed 2 bases at V and 3 bases at J, with 18 bases between. The CDR3 spans 17 residues. CDR1 is MNHEY, CDR2 SMNVEV, per germline (reference sequence). CDR3 DNA: TGTGCCAGCAGTTTACAACTGCCTAGCCCTCCAACAGATACGCAGTATTTT. It translates to CASSLQLPSPPTDTQYF.

The CDR3 DNA reads TGCGCCAGCAGCTTGTCCAGGGAGGGAGAGACCCAGTACTTC. Protein: CASSLSREGETQYF. J is TRBJ2-5 and V is TRBV5-1; 7 bases agree with TRBD2. The germline V gene encodes CDR1 SGHRS and CDR2 YFSETQ. This CDR3 comprises 14 residues. The ends lost 1 base at V and 4 bases at J; junction bases unmatched: 4.

The chain links TRBV7-2 to TRBJ1-1; TRBD1 matches at 7 bases. Per germline, CDR1 SGHTA and CDR2 FQGNSA. Trimming at V came to 5 bases and at J to 3 bases, leaving 6 bases not matched to a gene. This CDR3 spans 14 amino acids. CDR3 loop: CASSINRGYTEAFF. The CDR3 nucleotides are TGTGCCAGCAGCATAAACAGGGGTTACACTGAAGCTTTCTTT.

V usage is TRBV7-9 and J usage is TRBJ2-5, with 7 bases fitting TRBD1. V lost 5 bases to trimming and J lost 3 bases; unmatched junction nucleotides: 9. This CDR3 has 15 amino acids. Germline V lookup: CDR1 SEHNR, CDR2 FQNEAQ (reference sequence). Here the CDR3 DNA reads TGTGCCAGCAGCGATAAAACCGGGACAGAAGAGACCCAGTACTTC. Amino acid sequence: CASSDKTGTEETQYF.

This chain connects TRBV5-1 to TRBJ2-1, with 9 positions matching TRBD2. The CDR3 totals 14 residues. V was pared by 7 bases and J by 4 bases, with 6 bases of the junction left unmatched. The germline V gene has CDR1 SGHRS and CDR2 YFSETQ. In DNA, the CDR3 is TGCGCCAGCGCAGCGGGGGGCCCTTACAATGAGCAGTTCTTC. This gives the protein CASAAGGPYNEQFF.

The chain has TRBV14 and TRBJ1-1; 10 bases are a match to TRBD1. Germline V gene data show CDR1 as SGHDN and CDR2 as FVKESK. CDR3 length: 16 residues. The junction had 13 bases not matched to a gene; V was cut back by 4 bases and J by 8 bases. CDR3: CASSPYRDRGLWEAFF. The CDR3 region has the DNA TGTGCCAGCAGCCCTTACCGGGACAGGGGTCTTTGGGAAGCTTTCTTT.